One sample yielded the 9 T cell receptor beta chains listed below, sequenced in a study of T-cell memory formation after mild COVID-19. In TCRdb, the 5' RACE reads were re-called with MiXCR into one record per CDR3 protein. The data contain approximately 350,000 distinct CDR3 sequences, under 15% of them singletons. The sequenced sample consisted of PBMCs or a T cell subset sorted from them (not recorded which). All receptors derive from a man between 18 and 35 years old who had mild COVID-19 (a few samples of this study predate the infection). Cell type and time point are not known.

The gene calls are TRBV7-3 and TRBJ2-1; 9 nucleotides line up with TRBD1. Germline CDR1 SGHTA, CDR2 FQGTGA. After removal of 2 bases from V and 6 bases from J, the junction contained 11 bases not matched to a gene. The CDR3 consists of 17 residues. In DNA form, the CDR3 reads TGTGCCAGCAGCTTAGGTTTATCGGGACAGGGTCTCAATGAGCAGTTCTTC. It encodes CASSLGLSGQGLNEQFF.

This sequence joins TRBV12-3 or TRBV12-4 and TRBJ1-2; 12 bases map to TRBD1. The CDR3 loop spans 14 amino acids. The V gene end was trimmed by 5 bases and the J gene end by 7 bases; junction bases not matched to a gene: 5. CDR3 sequence reads: CASSRDRGRGGYTF. CDR3 DNA: TGTGCCAGCAGTCGGGACAGGGGGCGCGGTGGCTACACCTTC.

This chain connects TRBV9 to TRBJ1-5; weak D call: TRBD1 (5 bases). Germline values: CDR1 SGDLS, CDR2 YYNGEE. V gave up 3 bases and J gave up 7 bases, with 11 bases separating them. The CDR3 has 13 amino acids. CDR3 amino acids: CASSGGQGQPQHF. As DNA, the CDR3 is TGTGCCAGCAGCGGAGGTCAGGGACAGCCCCAGCATTTT.

The V call is TRBV19, the J call TRBJ2-2; no clear D. The CDR3 totals 12 residues. The V and J ends lost 2 bases and 3 bases respectively, with 1 base between them. CDR1 and CDR2 from the germline V gene are LNHDA and SQIVND (reference sequence). Here the CDR3 reads CASSIHTGELFF. The CDR3 DNA follows: TGTGCCAGTAGTATACACACCGGGGAGCTGTTTTTT. The full variable domain, its missing parts supplied by reference TRBV19 and TRBJ2-2, is DGGITQSPKYLFRKEGQNVTLSCEQNLNHDAMYWYRQDPGQGLRLIYYSQIVNDFQKGDIAEGYSVSREKKESFPLTVTSAQKNPTAFYLCASSIHTGELFFGEGSRLTVL.

The chain recombines TRBV15 with TRBJ1-2; no definite D call. CDR1 LNHNV and CDR2 YYDKDF come from the germline V gene (reference sequence). V lost 0 bases and J lost 4, with 6 bases in between. This CDR3 comprises 13 residues. The DNA for the CDR3 is TGTGCCACCAGCAGAGATAACGGCTATGGCTACACCTTC. The encoded protein is CATSRDNGYGYTF. Filled out from reference TRBV15 and TRBJ1-2, the complete variable domain reads DAMVIQNPRYQVTQFGKPVTLSCSQTLNHNVMYWYQQKSSQAPKLLFHYYDKDFNNEADTPDNFQSRRPNTSFCFLDIRSPGLGDTAMYLCATSRDNGYGYTFGSGTRLTVV.

This clonotype was observed a handful of times. The V gene is TRBV4-3, the J gene TRBJ2-2, with D perhaps matching TRBD1 or TRBD2 (5 bases each). CDR1 is LGHNA and CDR2 is YSLEER in the germline V gene. Trimming cost V 3 bases and J 2 bases, with 19 bases left between them. The CDR3 extends over 18 amino acids. The CDR3 nucleotides are TGCGCCAGCAGCCATGAGGCCCCGGGACCGTCTAACACCGGGGAGCTGTTTTTT. Encoded protein: CASSHEAPGPSNTGELFF.

The chain couples TRBV2 to TRBJ2-2; 11 nucleotides agree with TRBD2. CDR3 size: 15 residues. V was pared by 4 bases and J by 4 bases, with 2 bases of the junction left unmatched. Looked up from germline, CDR1 is SNHLY and CDR2 is FYNNEI. The CDR3 sequence: CASSGTSGRTGELFF. Written as DNA, the CDR3 is TGTGCCAGCAGTGGGACTAGCGGGCGCACCGGGGAGCTGTTTTTT.

The chain has TRBV11-2 and TRBJ2-2; 11 bases agree with TRBD2. The germline CDR1 and CDR2 sequences are SGHAT and FQNNGV. The trim removed 3 bases at V and 3 bases at J, leaving 3 bases unmatched. This CDR3 is 16 amino acids long. CDR3: CASSLLAGGYTGELFF. DNA of the CDR3: TGTGCCAGCAGCTTGCTAGCGGGGGGATACACCGGGGAGCTGTTTTTT.

This chain connects TRBV10-3 to TRBJ2-3; TRBD2 aligns across 8 bases. The germline V gene encodes CDR1 ENHRY and CDR2 SYGVKD. The CDR3 consists of 16 residues. V shed 0 bases, J shed 1 base, and the junction held 3 bases outside the gene matches. The CDR3 DNA reads TGTGCCATCAGTGAGTCGGCGGGGGGCGGCACAGATACGCAGTATTTT. The encoded protein is CAISESAGGGTDTQYF.